A selection of T cell receptor beta chains follows, all from one sample in a study of STAT5B mutations in CD4+ large granular lymphocyte leukemia. Here immunoSEQ multiplex PCR was the method, and the copy in TCRdb shows in-frame clones only, minus some. The data show roughly 40,000 clones, with about 86% seen just once and 2.6% held by the top ten. What was sequenced was CD4+ T cells from blood buffy coats. The receptor source for this set is a human donor in good health. The CDR3 runs from the conserved cysteine through the conserved F or W. The order of the fields is D gene, clone size, V gene, J gene, CDR3 protein, CDR3 DNA. D genes are given only for firm matches. Expanded clones get a size class; other rows say once, few or many, or leave the size out.

>.|once|TRBV5-1|TRBJ1-4
CASSSGTPPEKLFF
TGCGCCAGCAGCTCCGGGACCCCCCCTGAAAAACTGTTTTTT
>.|.|TRBV6-6|TRBJ1-5
CASKQGSNQPQHF
TGTGCCAGCAAACAAGGGAGCAATCAGCCCCAGCATTTT
>TRBD1|few|TRBV30|TRBJ1-1
CAWSVGTGTEAFF
TGTGCCTGGAGTGTCGGGACAGGCACTGAAGCTTTCTTT
>.|.|TRBV7-2|TRBJ2-7
CASTPLVASSTQYF
TGTGCCAGCACCCCCCTCGTGGCTAGCTCTACGCAGTACTTC
>.|.|TRBV6-5|TRBJ1-1
CASSDEGRGAFF
TGTGCCAGCAGTGACGAGGGGAGAGGAGCTTTCTTT
>TRBD1|few|TRBV18|TRBJ2-7
CASSPVYGTGISYEQYF
TGTGCCAGCTCACCAGTCTATGGGACAGGGATCTCCTACGAGCAGTACTTC
>.|few|TRBV10-3|TRBJ1-1
CAISDGGVGTEAFF
TGTGCCATCAGTGATGGGGGTGTGGGCACTGAAGCTTTCTTT
>.|.|TRBV28|TRBJ1-5
CASQGPYSNQPQHF
TGTGCCAGTCAGGGACCGTATAGCAATCAGCCCCAGCATTTT
>.|.|TRBV30|TRBJ1-3
CAWRGRGASGNTIYF
TGTGCCTGGAGGGGCCGGGGGGCTTCTGGAAACACCATATATTTT
>.|.|TRBV30|TRBJ2-7
CAWSVIPSGEQYF
TGTGCCTGGAGTGTGATTCCCTCGGGCGAGCAGTACTTC
>TRBD1|.|TRBV4-1|TRBJ1-3
CASSAAQGAFSGNTIYF
TGCGCCAGCAGCGCAGCACAGGGGGCCTTCTCTGGAAACACCATATATTTT
>.|.|TRBV5-6|TRBJ1-1
CASSFPGVRSTEAFF
TGTGCCAGCAGCTTCCCGGGGGTCCGGTCCACTGAAGCTTTCTTT
>TRBD1|.|TRBV5-1|TRBJ2-3
CASSLKGATTDTQYF
TGCGCCAGCAGCTTGAAGGGGGCGACCACAGATACGCAGTATTTT
>.|few|TRBV5-1|TRBJ2-1
CASSLGHNEQFF
TGCGCCAGCAGCTTGGGACACAATGAGCAGTTCTTC
>.|few|TRBV19|TRBJ1-4
CASSDGGNGEKLFF
TGTGCCAGTAGTGATGGGGGGAACGGTGAAAAACTGTTTTTT
>TRBD1|.|TRBV18|TRBJ2-7
CASSPGQATYEQYF
TGTGCCAGCTCACCAGGACAGGCTACCTACGAGCAGTACTTC
>TRBD1|few|TRBV7-8|TRBJ2-1
CASSVQGASYNEQFF
TGTGCCAGCAGCGTACAGGGGGCTTCCTACAATGAGCAGTTCTTC
>TRBD2|.|TRBV27|TRBJ2-1
CASSFYTGLAANNEQFF
TGTGCCAGCAGTTTTTATACGGGACTAGCGGCAAACAATGAGCAGTTCTTC
>TRBD1|.|TRBV5-8|TRBJ2-4
CASLKGGQLLAKNIQYF
TGTGCCAGCCTTAAAGGGGGACAGTTACTAGCCAAAAACATTCAGTACTTC
>.|.|TRBV27|TRBJ2-2
CASSFSWGNTGELFF
TGTGCCAGCAGTTTTTCATGGGGGAACACCGGGGAGCTGTTTTTT
>.|.|TRBV11-2|TRBJ2-2
CASSPALVSGELFF
TGTGCCAGCAGCCCCGCATTAGTGTCCGGGGAGCTGTTTTTT
>.|.|TRBV5-1|TRBJ2-2
CASSSPGPQNLRGTGELFF
TGCGCCAGCAGCTCCCCGGGACCGCAAAACCTTAGGGGGACCGGGGAGCTGTTTTTT
>.|once|TRBV5-4|TRBJ2-1
CASSSRDNEQFF
TGTGCCAGCAGCTCCCGGGACAATGAGCAGTTCTTC
>.|.|TRBV5-1|TRBJ2-1
CASSLVSGGYNEQFF
TGCGCCAGCAGCTTGGTTAGCGGAGGGTACAATGAGCAGTTCTTC
>TRBD2|.|TRBV14|TRBJ2-1
CASSPRTSGRYEQFF
TGTGCCAGCAGCCCCCGGACTAGCGGGAGATATGAGCAGTTCTTC
>.|few|TRBV19|TRBJ2-3
CASSIGTGVRDTQYF
TGTGCCAGTAGTATAGGGACGGGAGTCAGAGATACGCAGTATTTT
>TRBD1|.|TRBV29-1|TRBJ1-1
CSVEERDRPTEAFF
TGCAGCGTTGAAGAGAGGGACAGGCCCACTGAAGCTTTCTTT
>.|.|TRBV15|TRBJ2-3
CATSGVRQFTDTQYF
TGTGCCACCAGCGGGGTCCGACAGTTCACAGATACGCAGTATTTT
>.|.|TRBV10-3|TRBJ1-1
CAIRGPEGTEAFF
TGTGCCATCAGAGGGCCGGAGGGCACTGAAGCTTTCTTT
>.|.|TRBV7-9|TRBJ2-1
CASSNSGALNEQFF
TGTGCCAGCAGTAATTCGGGGGCCCTAAATGAGCAGTTCTTC
>.|.|TRBV7-2|TRBJ1-3
CASSLALTEPGNTIYF
TGTGCCAGCAGCTTAGCCCTGACAGAGCCTGGAAACACCATATATTTT
>TRBD2|.|TRBV5-4|TRBJ2-7
CASRAGTSGVYEQYF
TGTGCCAGCAGGGCGGGGACTAGCGGCGTCTACGAGCAGTACTTC
>.|once|TRBV7-2|TRBJ2-5
CASSLWTYLRETQYF
TGTGCCAGCAGCTTATGGACCTACCTTAGAGAGACCCAGTACTTC
>.|.|TRBV21-1|TRBJ2-7
CASSKSNRGLARVQREQYF
TGTGCCAGCAGCAAATCAAATCGTGGACTAGCGCGGGTCCAGCGGGAGCAGTACTTC
>.|.|TRBV9|TRBJ2-7
CASSPLGGYEQYF
TGTGCCAGCAGCCCACTGGGGGGCTACGAGCAGTACTTC
>.|.|TRBV29-1|TRBJ2-5
CSVDGQGPTQYF
TGCAGCGTTGACGGGCAAGGTCCGACCCAGTACTTC
>TRBD2|.|TRBV30|TRBJ2-1
CAWSVSAGPYEQFF
TGTGCCTGGAGTGTTTCAGCGGGGCCCTATGAGCAGTTCTTC
>TRBD1|.|TRBV5-1|TRBJ2-7
CASSYRTGPYEQYF
TGCGCCAGCAGTTACAGGACAGGCCCCTACGAGCAGTACTTC
>.|few|TRBV21-1|TRBJ1-5
CARLGGVGSNQPQHF
TGTGCCAGGTTAGGGGGGGTAGGGTCCAATCAGCCCCAGCATTTT
>.|.|TRBV28|TRBJ2-2
CASSFWFRGHTGELFF
TGTGCCAGCAGTTTTTGGTTCCGGGGGCACACCGGGGAGCTGTTTTTT
>TRBD2|.|TRBV11-2|TRBJ2-1
CASSARPTSVHNEQFF
TGTGCCAGCAGCGCCAGACCCACTAGCGTCCACAATGAGCAGTTCTTC
>TRBD1|.|TRBV9|TRBJ1-1
CASSVDTGGVTEAFF
TGTGCCAGCAGCGTAGATACAGGGGGCGTCACTGAAGCTTTCTTT
>TRBD1|.|TRBV28|TRBJ2-7
CASSPRQGTYEQYF
TGTGCCAGCAGTCCCCGACAGGGGACCTACGAGCAGTACTTC
>.|.|TRBV7-9|TRBJ2-7
CASSFGQGLDEQYF
TGTGCCAGCAGCTTCGGTCAGGGGCTTGACGAGCAGTACTTC
>.|.|TRBV18|TRBJ2-1
CASSPPSQDEQFF
TGTGCCAGCTCACCCCCGAGCCAAGATGAGCAGTTCTTC
>.|.|TRBV5-1|TRBJ2-3
CASSLLQGGMSTDTQYF
TGCGCCAGCAGCTTGTTACAGGGAGGGATGAGCACAGATACGCAGTATTTT
>TRBD1|.|TRBV7-9|TRBJ1-1
CASSQRGGGENTEAFF
TGTGCCAGCAGCCAACGTGGAGGGGGCGAGAACACTGAAGCTTTCTTT
>.|.|TRBV4-1|TRBJ1-5
CASSQVATGSNQPQHF
TGCGCCAGCAGCCAGGTGGCGACGGGGAGCAATCAGCCCCAGCATTTT
>.|.|TRBV2|TRBJ2-1
CASSERAEQFF
TGTGCCAGCAGTGAAAGGGCCGAGCAGTTCTTC
>.|.|TRBV15|TRBJ2-3
CATSRVETYTQYF
TGTGCCACCAGCAGAGTTGAAACCTATACGCAGTATTTT
>.|.|TRBV10-3|TRBJ2-7
CAISDAGTSYEQYF
TGTGCCATCAGTGATGCGGGCACCTCCTACGAGCAGTACTTC
>.|.|TRBV6-5|TRBJ1-6
CASSYAQVSDSPLHF
TGTGCCAGCAGTTACGCGCAGGTCAGCGATTCACCCCTCCACTTT
>.|.|TRBV4-2|TRBJ1-4
CASSQTNRATNEKLFF
TGTGCCAGCAGCCAAACCAACAGGGCGACTAATGAAAAACTGTTTTTT
>.|.|TRBV4-3|TRBJ1-5
CASSQEWRISNQPQHF
TGCGCCAGCAGCCAAGAGTGGAGAATTAGCAATCAGCCCCAGCATTTT
>TRBD1|.|TRBV7-8|TRBJ1-2
CASSTWTGGIFYGYTF
TGTGCCAGCAGCACTTGGACAGGGGGCATTTTCTATGGCTACACCTTC
>.|once|TRBV7-2|TRBJ2-7
CASSPLGLQSYEQYF
TGTGCCAGCAGCCCCCTCGGACTCCAGTCCTACGAGCAGTACTTC
>.|.|TRBV5-4|TRBJ2-5
CASSLPEKETQYF
TGTGCCAGCAGCTTGCCGGAAAAAGAGACCCAGTACTTC
>TRBD2|.|TRBV4-1|TRBJ2-5
CASSRGLAGGQETQYF
TGCGCCAGCAGCCGCGGACTAGCGGGGGGACAAGAGACCCAGTACTTC
>TRBD1|few|TRBV5-1|TRBJ1-1
CASSWAGGRTEAFF
TGCGCCAGCAGCTGGGCAGGGGGAAGAACTGAAGCTTTCTTT